The 10 T cell receptor beta chains below all came from one sample that was sequenced in a study of cytomegalovirus exposure and HLA in healthy donors. In the PCR, 60 Vbeta and 13 Jbeta primers were used. The repertoire was sequenced with immunoSEQ multiplex PCR; TCRdb's copy has only in-frame clones and lacks some. The sample has about 100,000 clones, over 60% seen once; the top ten hold roughly 9.1%. Sequencing was performed on PBMCs. The receptor source for this set is a male donor in good health and CMV-seropositive.

The rearrangement links TRBV28 to TRBJ1-2; D is possibly TRBD1 (6 bases). V shed 2 bases and J shed 4 bases, with 17 bases lying between them. The CDR3 covers 16 residues. Germline values: CDR1 MDHEN, CDR2 SYDVKM. CDR3: CASSLGLAQGPYGYTF. The CDR3 DNA is TGTGCCAGCAGTTTAGGATTGGCTCAGGGGCCCTATGGCTACACCTTC.

The chain couples TRBV10-3 to TRBJ2-5; 12 nucleotides align to TRBD2. With V trimmed by 5 bases and J by 4 bases, 11 bases remained unmatched. The CDR3 covers 17 residues. The germline V gene encodes CDR1 ENHRY and CDR2 SYGVKD. This CDR3 reads CAISPLAGGAGGETQYF. For the CDR3, the DNA is TGTGCCATCAGTCCACTAGCGGGAGGCGCTGGGGGAGAGACCCAGTACTTC.

The chain couples TRBV9 to TRBJ2-4; no definite D call. Germline CDR1 is SGDLS and CDR2 is YYNGEE. Trimming removed 0 bases from V and 0 bases from J, with 4 bases in between. The CDR3 spans 14 residues. The CDR3: CASSVGLAKNIQYF. Here the CDR3 DNA reads TGTGCCAGCAGCGTAGGACTAGCCAAAAACATTCAGTACTTC.

The J gene is TRBJ2-1, the V gene TRBV19; 7 bases align to TRBD2. CDR3 length: 14 amino acids. From germline, CDR1 is LNHDA and CDR2 SQIVND (reference sequence). With 6 bases clipped from V and 6 bases from J, the junction kept 8 bases outside the gene matches. The CDR3 loop reads CASREASGPNEQFF. CDR3 DNA: TGTGCCAGTAGAGAGGCTAGCGGCCCCAATGAGCAGTTCTTC.

This clone was counted once. This chain links TRBV5-1 with TRBJ1-5; D possibly corresponds to TRBD1 (5 bases). Germline CDR1 SGHRS, CDR2 YFSETQ. Trimming removed 1 base from V and 4 bases from J, with 12 bases in between. The CDR3 consists of 15 residues. CDR3 coding DNA: TGCGCCAGCAGCTTGACTACGGGGGGGAATCAGCCCCAGCATTTT. Protein: CASSLTTGGNQPQHF.

The chain carries TRBV7-2 and TRBJ1-1; a possible D gene is TRBD1 (6 bases). Germline V CDR1 and CDR2: SGHTA, FQGNSA. V lost 1 base to trimming and J lost 8 bases, with 11 bases between them. The CDR3 consists of 13 residues. The CDR3 is CASSLEPRGEAFF. The DNA for the CDR3 is TGTGCCAGCAGCTTAGAACCTAGGGGGGAAGCTTTCTTT.

The chain is built from TRBV5-1 and TRBJ2-7; 13 nucleotides line up with TRBD2. V lost 4 bases and J lost 5; bases outside the gene matches: 6. The V gene's germline CDR1 is SGHRS and CDR2 YFSETQ. The CDR3 is 15 residues long. CDR3 sequence (DNA): TGCGCCAGCAGCGCAGGACTAGCGGGAGCCCACGAGCAGTACTTC. It is translated as CASSAGLAGAHEQYF.

This clone showed up just once. The rearrangement uses TRBV9 and TRBJ1-2; 7 bases fit TRBD1. V gave up 4 bases and J gave up 13 bases; unmatched junction bases: 13. CDR3 length: 13 amino acids. The germline V gene encodes CDR1 SGDLS and CDR2 YYNGEE. The CDR3 nucleotides are TGTGCCAGCAGCCCTTTAGGGACAGCCTCCGTCACCTTC. Translation: CASSPLGTASVTF.

V is TRBV28 and J is TRBJ2-2; TRBD2 matches 8 bases. Germline CDR1 MDHEN, CDR2 SYDVKM. This CDR3 has 14 residues. Trimming at V came to 8 bases and at J to 5 bases, leaving 7 bases not matched to a gene. CDR3 loop: CASRGGAGTGELFF. CDR3 bases: TGTGCCAGCCGGGGGGGGGCGGGGACCGGGGAGCTGTTTTTT. Filled out from reference TRBV28 and TRBJ2-2, the complete variable domain reads DVKVTQSSRYLVKRTGEKVFLECVQDMDHENMFWYRQDPGLGLRLIYFSYDVKMKEKGDIPEGYSVSREKKERFSLILESASTNQTSMYLCASRGGAGTGELFFGEGSRLTVL.

The genes are TRBV7-2 and TRBJ1-1; 7 bases align to TRBD1. The junction had 11 bases not matched to a gene; V was cut back by 5 bases and J by 8 bases. Germline values: CDR1 SGHTA, CDR2 FQGNSA. CDR3 size: 14 residues. The CDR3 reads CASSLATGIREAFF. In nucleotides, the CDR3 is TGTGCCAGCAGCCTCGCGACAGGGATAAGGGAAGCTTTCTTT.